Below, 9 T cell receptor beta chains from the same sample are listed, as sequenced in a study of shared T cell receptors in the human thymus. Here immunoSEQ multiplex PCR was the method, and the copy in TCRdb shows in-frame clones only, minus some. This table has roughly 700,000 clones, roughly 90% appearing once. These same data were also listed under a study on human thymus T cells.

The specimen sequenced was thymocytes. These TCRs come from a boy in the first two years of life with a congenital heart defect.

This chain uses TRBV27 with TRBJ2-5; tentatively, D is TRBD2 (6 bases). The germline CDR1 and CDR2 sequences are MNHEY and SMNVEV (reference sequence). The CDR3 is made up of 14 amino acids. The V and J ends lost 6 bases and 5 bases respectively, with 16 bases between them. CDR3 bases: TGTGCCAGCAGCCCGACCCCGGGGGAGGAGACCCAGTACTTC. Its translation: CASSPTPGEETQYF.

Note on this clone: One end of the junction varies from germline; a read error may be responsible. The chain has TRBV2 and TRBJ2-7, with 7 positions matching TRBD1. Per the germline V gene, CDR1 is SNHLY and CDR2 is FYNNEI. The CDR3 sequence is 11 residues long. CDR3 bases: TGTGCCAGCAGTGACAGACAGGGCTTTAACTTC. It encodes CASSDRQGFNF.

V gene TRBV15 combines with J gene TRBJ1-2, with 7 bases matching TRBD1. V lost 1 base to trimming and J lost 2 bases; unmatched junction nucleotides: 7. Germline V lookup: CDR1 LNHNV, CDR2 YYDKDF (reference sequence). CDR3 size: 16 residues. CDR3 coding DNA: TGTGCCACCAGCAGAGGCGGACAGGTTCCCAACTATGGCTACACCTTC. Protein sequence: CATSRGGQVPNYGYTF.

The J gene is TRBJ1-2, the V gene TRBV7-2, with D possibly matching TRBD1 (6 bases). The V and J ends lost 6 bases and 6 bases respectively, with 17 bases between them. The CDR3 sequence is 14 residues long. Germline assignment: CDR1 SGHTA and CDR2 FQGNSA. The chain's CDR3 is CASRKQGPLDGYTF. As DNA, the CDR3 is TGTGCCAGCAGGAAACAGGGTCCCCTTGATGGCTACACCTTC.

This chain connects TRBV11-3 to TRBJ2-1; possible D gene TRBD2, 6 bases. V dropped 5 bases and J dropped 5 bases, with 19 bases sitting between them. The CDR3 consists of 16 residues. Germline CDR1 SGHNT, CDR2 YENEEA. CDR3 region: CASSRSLGSPNNEQFF. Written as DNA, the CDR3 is TGTGCCAGCAGCCGATCCCTCGGGAGCCCAAACAATGAGCAGTTCTTC.

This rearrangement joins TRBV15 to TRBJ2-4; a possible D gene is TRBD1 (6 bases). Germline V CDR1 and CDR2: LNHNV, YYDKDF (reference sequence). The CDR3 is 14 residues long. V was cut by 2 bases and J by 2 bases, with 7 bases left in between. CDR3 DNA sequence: TGTGCCACCAGCAGACAGGGGCCCAAAAACATTCAGTACTTC. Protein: CATSRQGPKNIQYF.

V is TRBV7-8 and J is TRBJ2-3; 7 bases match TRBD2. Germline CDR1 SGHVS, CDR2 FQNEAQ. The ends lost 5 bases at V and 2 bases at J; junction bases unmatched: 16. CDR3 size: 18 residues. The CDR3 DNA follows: TGTGCCAGCAGCCAAACTCCCAAACTAGCGAAGTACACAGATACGCAGTATTTT. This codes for CASSQTPKLAKYTDTQYF.

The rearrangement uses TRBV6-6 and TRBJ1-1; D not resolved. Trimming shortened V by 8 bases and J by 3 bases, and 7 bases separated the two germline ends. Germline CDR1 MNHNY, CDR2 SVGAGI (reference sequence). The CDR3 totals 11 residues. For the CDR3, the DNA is TGTGCCAGCGGGAGGCACACTGAAGCTTTCTTT. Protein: CASGRHTEAFF.

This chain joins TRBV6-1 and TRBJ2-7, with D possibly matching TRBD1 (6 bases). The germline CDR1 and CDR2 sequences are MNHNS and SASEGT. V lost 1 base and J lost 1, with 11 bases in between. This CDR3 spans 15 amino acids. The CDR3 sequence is CASSEDRVSSYEQYF. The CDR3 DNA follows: TGTGCCAGCAGTGAAGACAGGGTATCTTCCTACGAGCAGTACTTC.